In its sample, the clone carrying this T cell receptor beta chain was seen a few times. Its target is not known. CDR1 SEHNR and CDR2 FQNEAQ come from the germline V gene (reference sequence). The V segment lost 2 bases and the J segment 12 bases; nucleotides outside the gene matches: 1. There are 11 residues in the CDR3. The data belong to a study of T cells in Graves' hyperthyroidism and ophthalmopathy. Whole-study findings and limits: For ophthalmopathy, model prediction preceded onset by a median about 6 months.

Template material for amplifying TCR beta CDR3 regions consisted of RNA transcripts. First-round RT-PCR with HTBI primers amplified the TCR CDR3 region. TCRdb analysed the multiplex PCR reads with MiXCR anew, one entry per CDR3 protein. The sample contains around 370,000 distinct CDR3 sequences, around a sixth of which appear only once. This clonotype was obtained from a man younger than 35 with Graves' ophthalmopathy. The V and J genes are TRBV7-9 and TRBJ2-1; 7 bases fit TRBD1. Sequenced: blood. The CDR3 DNA reads as TGTGCCAGCAGCTTAAACAGGGGGCAGTTCTTC. Amino acid sequence: CASSLNRGQFF.